The present T cell receptor (beta chain) was sequenced within a study of glioma-infiltrating T cells after dendritic cell vaccination. The overall study: Patients had newly diagnosed or recurrent glioblastoma and received dendritic cell vaccines. Treatment, given 2003 to 2012, was autologous tumor lysate-pulsed dendritic cell vaccination. Dendritic cells derived from monocytes and pulsed with autologous tumor lysate formed the vaccine.

The PCR used 60 V beta and 13 J beta primers. The repertoire was sequenced with immunoSEQ multiplex PCR; TCRdb's copy has only in-frame clones and lacks some. The sample has about 92,000 clones; 85% to 90% are singletons. This sample comprised blood, obtained before dendritic cell vaccination. This sequence originates from a human donor with glioblastoma.

Written as DNA, the CDR3 is TGCGCCAGCAGCTTGGCGGTCTCTGGGGCCAACGTCCTGACTTTC. It codes for CASSLAVSGANVLTF. V is TRBV5-1 and J is TRBJ2-6; D is ambiguous. The V end was cut by 0 bases, the J end by 0 bases, with 4 bases between. Germline CDR1 and CDR2: SGHRS and YFSETQ. The length of the CDR3 is 15 residues.